These 16 T cell receptor beta chains came from one sample sequenced in a study of blood T cell repertoires in COVID-19. TCRdb's copy holds only in-frame clones and misses some; the assay was immunoSEQ multiplex PCR. The profile shows approximately 190,000 clones, around 86% of them singletons. Material for sequencing was peripheral blood. Source of these receptors: a woman in her 40s with acute or convalescent COVID-19.

This chain connects TRBV2 to TRBJ2-5; D unclear. The V end was cut by 7 bases, the J end by 1 base, with 7 bases between. Germline assignment: CDR1 SNHLY and CDR2 FYNNEI. The CDR3 is made up of 12 amino acids. The CDR3 is CASNSLQETQYF. In nucleotides, the CDR3 is TGTGCCAGCAACTCGCTCCAAGAGACCCAGTACTTC.

This chain joins TRBV6-5 and TRBJ1-1; a weak D match, TRBD1 (6 bases). Per the germline V gene, CDR1 is MNHEY and CDR2 is SVGAGI. The CDR3 loop spans 14 amino acids. The V end was cut by 0 bases, the J end by 8 bases, with 13 bases between. The CDR3 DNA is TGTGCCAGCAGTTACTCGAGCCCACAGGGAGAAGCTTTCTTT. Translating it yields CASSYSSPQGEAFF.

The chain carries TRBV18 and TRBJ2-3; D is perhaps TRBD2 (6 bases). Germline V lookup: CDR1 KGHSH, CDR2 LQKENI. Trimming removed 5 bases from V and 5 bases from J, with 11 bases in between. There are 13 residues in the CDR3. In nucleotides, the CDR3 is TGTGCCAGCTCATGGCCGGGACTAGATACGCAGTATTTT. Its translation is CASSWPGLDTQYF.

This clone has just a few counts. The rearrangement joins TRBV19 to TRBJ1-1; 7 bases are a match to TRBD1. After removal of 4 bases from V and 1 base from J, the junction contained 6 bases not matched to a gene. This CDR3 region has 15 residues. Germline values: CDR1 LNHDA, CDR2 SQIVND (reference sequence). CDR3 coding DNA: TGTGCCAGTAGTAAACGGGGACAGAGGAACACTGAAGCTTTCTTT. This translates into CASSKRGQRNTEAFF.

V gene TRBV28 combines with J gene TRBJ2-2; 7 nucleotides agree with TRBD1. Unmatched junction bases numbered 9, after V lost 5 bases and J lost 0 bases. CDR3 length: 17 residues. Per the germline V gene, CDR1 is MDHEN and CDR2 is SYDVKM. The CDR3 region has the DNA TGTGCCAGCAGTCGCGACAGGGTGTCTACGAACACCGGGGAGCTGTTTTTT. Its protein is CASSRDRVSTNTGELFF.

The chain carries TRBV19 and TRBJ1-4, with 10 bases that match TRBD1. CDR1 and CDR2 from the germline V gene are LNHDA and SQIVND (reference sequence). This CDR3 contains 15 residues. Trimming removed 8 bases from V and 8 bases from J; junction bases left unmatched: 11. The chain's CDR3 is CASYRTGTGDEKLFF. The DNA for the CDR3 is TGTGCCAGTTACCGGACCGGGACAGGGGACGAAAAACTGTTTTTT.

V is TRBV9 and J is TRBJ1-4; D unresolved. This CDR3 is 14 amino acids long. Trimming removed 3 bases at V and 3 bases at J, with 9 bases between. In germline, CDR1 is SGDLS, CDR2 YYNGEE. The CDR3 sequence: CASSDGRPNEKLFF. CDR3 in DNA: TGTGCCAGCAGCGACGGCAGGCCTAATGAAAAACTGTTTTTT.

V is TRBV2 and J is TRBJ2-3; tentatively, D is TRBD2 (6 bases). Trimming removed 6 bases at V and 5 bases at J, with 24 bases between. Looked up from germline, CDR1 is SNHLY and CDR2 is FYNNEI. The CDR3 runs to 17 residues. CDR3 amino acids: CASSAQMPLAGKDTQYF. The CDR3, as DNA: TGTGCCAGCAGCGCCCAGATGCCTCTCGCGGGGAAAGATACGCAGTATTTT.

CDR3 coding DNA: TGTGCCTGGAGTGGCTCTACCACTGAAGCTTTCTTT. Translation gives CAWSGSTTEAFF. The J gene is TRBJ1-1, the V gene TRBV30; D unclear. Per the germline V gene, CDR1 is GTSNPN and CDR2 is SVGIG (reference sequence). The CDR3 is 12 amino acids. Trimming shortened V by 1 base and J by 4 bases, and 7 bases separated the two germline ends. Filled out from reference TRBV30 and TRBJ1-1, the complete variable domain reads SQTIHQWPATLVQPVGSPLSLECTVEGTSNPNLYWYRQAAGRGLQLLFYSVGIGQISSEVPQNLSASRPQDRQFILSSKKLLLSDSGFYLCAWSGSTTEAFFGQGTRLTVV.

The V call is TRBV19, the J call TRBJ1-2, with a possible D match to TRBD1 (5 bases). This CDR3 contains 14 residues. V shed 8 bases and J shed 3 bases, with 16 bases lying between them. Germline-derived CDR1 and CDR2 are LNHDA and SQIVND (reference sequence). Written as DNA, the CDR3 is TGTGCCAGTCTCGGTATTACAGGTTACTATGGCTACACCTTC. As protein: CASLGITGYYGYTF.

This clone was seen more than once but under ten times. The chain carries TRBV7-2 and TRBJ2-7; 9 nucleotides line up with TRBD2. Germline assignment: CDR1 SGHTA and CDR2 FQGNSA. The CDR3 runs 14 residues. The trim removed 2 bases at V and 3 bases at J, leaving 2 bases unmatched. The CDR3 region is CASSLSGGFYEQYF. The CDR3 DNA follows: TGTGCCAGCAGCTTAAGCGGGGGGTTCTACGAGCAGTACTTC. Supplemented by reference TRBV7-2 and TRBJ2-7, the full variable domain reads GAGVSQSPSNKVTEKGKDVELRCDPISGHTALYWYRQSLGQGLEFLIYFQGNSAPDKSGLPSDRFSAERTGGSVSTLTIQRTQQEDSAVYLCASSLSGGFYEQYFGPGTRLTVT.

This chain links TRBV4-1 with TRBJ2-3, with TRBD2 matching 11 bases. The CDR3 has 16 residues. Germline V gene sequence: CDR1 MGHRA, CDR2 YSYEKL. With 0 bases clipped from V and 2 bases from J, the junction kept 1 base outside the gene matches. The CDR3 sequence: CASSQDSGRATDTQYF. The CDR3 coding sequence is TGCGCCAGCAGCCAAGATAGCGGGAGGGCCACAGATACGCAGTATTTT.

This rearrangement joins TRBV18 to TRBJ1-3; 7 nucleotides match TRBD1. The CDR3 runs to 14 residues. CDR1 KGHSH and CDR2 LQKENI come from the germline V gene. The ends lost 3 bases at V and 8 bases at J; junction bases unmatched: 7. This chain's CDR3 is CASSPGTESHTIYF. The CDR3 nucleotides read TGTGCCAGCTCACCCGGGACAGAATCCCACACCATATATTTT.

A single count supports this clone. The CDR3 DNA sequence: TGTGCCAGCAGCCCAGTGGGGCTAGCGGGAGGGGAACAGTACTTC. Amino acids: CASSPVGLAGGEQYF. This sequence joins TRBV7-9 and TRBJ2-7; 12 nucleotides agree with TRBD2. Trimming at V came to 5 bases and at J to 10 bases, leaving 12 bases not matched to a gene. The length of the CDR3 is 15 residues. Per germline, CDR1 SEHNR and CDR2 FQNEAQ (reference sequence).

This clone was seen at least ten times. The chain combines TRBV6-1 with TRBJ1-5, with D unresolved. Trimming took 0 bases from V and 9 from J, leaving 9 bases between them. Germline V lookup: CDR1 MNHNS, CDR2 SASEGT. The CDR3 spans 13 residues. The CDR3 bases are TGTGCCAGCAGTGAAGCCGAGATGCTGCCCCAGCATTTT. Amino acid sequence: CASSEAEMLPQHF.

The CDR3 reads CASLPTGIYGYTF. CDR3 DNA sequence: TGTGCCAGCCTCCCCACAGGGATCTATGGCTACACCTTC. The chain employs TRBV28 and TRBJ1-2, with D possibly matching TRBD1 (6 bases). The V end lost 8 bases, the J end lost 4 bases, and 14 bases lay between the germline ends. Germline CDR1 is MDHEN and CDR2 is SYDVKM. The length of the CDR3 is 13 residues.